Each of the 32 T cell receptor beta chains below was sequenced from the same sample in a study of shared clonotypes between healthy human individuals. Produced via immunoSEQ multiplex PCR; TCRdb's table is partial and in-frame only. The data hold some 2 million clones, with roughly 94% observed a single time. In the naive CD8 group, cells lacked CD45RO and were positively selected for CCR7, so terminally differentiated effector memory CD45RA+ cells were left out. Sequenced sample: naive CD8+ T cells sorted from blood. These receptors were obtained from a young man in good health.

The J gene is TRBJ2-1, the V gene TRBV5-4; D possibly corresponds to TRBD2 (5 bases). Trimming cost V 2 bases and J 4 bases, with 10 bases left between them. The CDR3 extends over 14 amino acids. Germline CDR1 is SGHNT and CDR2 is YYREEE (reference sequence). The CDR3 coding sequence is TGTGCCAGCAGCTTATTTGGGAGTTACAATGAGCAGTTCTTC. Residues: CASSLFGSYNEQFF. The whole variable domain, filled in from reference TRBV5-4 and TRBJ2-1, reads ETGVTQSPTHLIKTRGQQVTLRCSSQSGHNTVSWYQQALGQGPQFIFQYYREEENGRGNFPPRFSGLQFPNYSSELNVNALELDDSALYLCASSLFGSYNEQFFGPGTRLTVL.

J is TRBJ2-5 and V is TRBV29-1; D uncertain. V lost 7 bases, J lost 4 bases, and 10 bases lay in between. The germline V gene has CDR1 SQVTM and CDR2 ANQGSEA. The CDR3 length is 11 residues. The CDR3 reads CSGTVGETQYF. CDR3 nucleotides: TGCAGCGGGACGGTCGGAGAGACCCAGTACTTC.

The chain uses TRBV6-1 and TRBJ2-2; no reliable D call. This CDR3 is built from 16 residues. Per germline, CDR1 MNHNS and CDR2 SASEGT. Trimming left V 2 bases short and J 7 bases short, with 17 bases between. Written as DNA, the CDR3 is TGTGCCAGCAGTGAATTTACCATCCCCGGCGGCGGGGAGCTGTTTTTT. The encoded protein is CASSEFTIPGGGELFF.

The CDR3 nucleotides are TGTGCCAGCAGCCGGACAGAGACTAATGAAAAACTGTTTTTT. Amino acids: CASSRTETNEKLFF. The rearrangement joins TRBV9 to TRBJ1-4; weak D call: TRBD1 (6 bases). Trimming removed 4 bases at V and 2 bases at J, with 9 bases between. The germline gives CDR1 SGDLS, CDR2 YYNGEE. This CDR3 is built from 14 residues. The whole variable domain, filled in from reference TRBV9 and TRBJ1-4, reads DSGVTQTPKHLITATGQRVTLRCSPRSGDLSVYWYQQSLDQGLQFLIQYYNGEERAKGNILERFSAQQFPDLHSELNLSSLELGDSALYFCASSRTETNEKLFFGSGTQLSVL.

The chain carries TRBV28 and TRBJ1-1; D gene uncertain. Trimming left V 6 bases short and J 1 base short, with 9 bases between. The CDR3 sequence is 13 residues long. CDR1 MDHEN and CDR2 SYDVKM come from the germline V gene. CDR3 nucleotide sequence: TGTGCCAGCAGCGTACAGACGAACACTGAAGCTTTCTTT. Translated, it gives CASSVQTNTEAFF.

Turning to this clone: Other DNA sequences in this specimen translate into the identical CDR3. The chain links TRBV5-5 to TRBJ2-7; 8 bases are a match to TRBD1. Germline values: CDR1 SGHKS, CDR2 YYEKEE (reference sequence). CDR3 length: 15 amino acids. V lost 1 base to trimming and J lost 0 bases; unmatched junction nucleotides: 3. CDR3 nucleotide sequence: TGTGCCAGCAGCTTGTCAGGACAGGGCTCCTACGAGCAGTACTTC. The encoded protein is CASSLSGQGSYEQYF.

The CDR3 spells CASSPSTGTEKEQYF. The CDR3 DNA is TGTGCCAGCAGTCCCTCCACCGGGACAGAAAAGGAGCAGTACTTC. The J gene is TRBJ2-7, the V gene TRBV27; TRBD1 agrees at 7 bases. Germline V gene data show CDR1 as MNHEY and CDR2 as SMNVEV (reference sequence). The CDR3 totals 15 residues. V lost 5 bases and J lost 7; bases outside the gene matches: 14.

This chain connects TRBV6-1 to TRBJ1-5; D possibly corresponds to TRBD1 (5 bases). Trimming removed 2 bases at V and 1 base at J, with 9 bases between. The CDR3 is made up of 15 amino acids. Looked up from germline, CDR1 is MNHNS and CDR2 is SASEGT. The CDR3 reads CASSELRGSNQPQHF. The CDR3 DNA is TGTGCCAGCAGTGAACTACGGGGGAGCAATCAGCCCCAGCATTTT.

J is TRBJ2-7 and V is TRBV4-3; 11 bases agree with TRBD2. This CDR3 has 15 residues. Trimming cost V 3 bases and J 3 bases; bases outside gene matches: 4. Germline-derived CDR1 and CDR2 are LGHNA and YSLEER. The CDR3: CASSQGLAAVYEQYF. In DNA, the CDR3 is TGCGCCAGCAGCCAGGGACTAGCGGCTGTCTACGAGCAGTACTTC.

The chain uses TRBV29-1 and TRBJ2-1, with TRBD2 matching 7 bases. The germline V gene has CDR1 SQVTM and CDR2 ANQGSEA. V gave up 1 base and J gave up 4 bases; unmatched junction bases: 13. CDR3 length: 17 amino acids. The CDR3 bases are TGCAGCGTTGAAGGGGCTTTTGCGAGCGGGGAGTACAATGAGCAGTTCTTC. It encodes CSVEGAFASGEYNEQFF.

The chain uses TRBV9 and TRBJ2-7; TRBD2 agrees at 7 bases. Germline-derived CDR1 and CDR2 are SGDLS and YYNGEE. With 4 bases clipped from V and 7 bases from J, the junction kept 14 bases outside the gene matches. The CDR3 extends over 15 amino acids. CDR3: CASSLEPGLTWEQYF. DNA for the CDR3: TGTGCCAGCAGCCTAGAACCGGGACTAACCTGGGAGCAGTACTTC.

The chain employs TRBV5-1 and TRBJ2-2, with TRBD2 matching 12 bases. The CDR3 is 19 amino acids. The V gene end was trimmed by 0 bases and the J gene end by 0 bases; junction bases not matched to a gene: 6. CDR1 is SGHRS, CDR2 YFSETQ, per germline. CDR3 residues: CASSLVPSGGVPNTGELFF. CDR3 bases: TGCGCCAGCAGCTTGGTCCCTAGCGGGGGGGTCCCGAACACCGGGGAGCTGTTTTTT.

Remarks on this clone: This sample includes further DNA sequences coding for the same CDR3. The gene calls are TRBV6-5 and TRBJ1-6; TRBD1 might be the D (6 bases). The length of the CDR3 is 14 residues. The germline V gene has CDR1 MNHEY and CDR2 SVGAGI. V lost 0 bases, J lost 7 bases, and 7 bases lay in between. CDR3 DNA: TGTGCCAGCAGTTACTCGGACAGCAATTCACCCCTCCACTTT. This encodes CASSYSDSNSPLHF.

The rearrangement joins TRBV4-3 to TRBJ2-7; no clear D gene. The ends were cut back, 0 bases at V and 3 bases at J, with 9 bases in the middle. This CDR3 is built from 14 residues. Germline CDR1 is LGHNA and CDR2 is YSLEER. CDR3 sequence: CASSQERLYYEQYF. The CDR3 region has the DNA TGCGCCAGCAGCCAAGAACGCTTATACTACGAGCAGTACTTC.

The chain combines TRBV15 with TRBJ2-5, with D possibly being TRBD2 (6 bases). V was shortened by 4 bases and J by 7 bases, with 13 bases between the two germline ends. CDR1 LNHNV and CDR2 YYDKDF come from the germline V gene (reference sequence). CDR3 length: 13 residues. The CDR3 spells CATSTSSGPTQYF. CDR3 nucleotides: TGTGCCACCAGCACTTCGAGCGGGCCGACCCAGTACTTC.

In this sample, this clone turned up once. Other nucleotide sequences in the sample specify the same CDR3. V usage is TRBV6-5 and J usage is TRBJ2-3, with TRBD1 matching over 7 bases. The CDR3 sequence is 15 residues long. V trimming: 0 bases; J trimming: 4 bases; junction bases outside the gene matches: 4. The germline V gene encodes CDR1 MNHEY and CDR2 SVGAGI. CDR3 nucleotides: TGTGCCAGCAGTTACTCCGGCGGACAGGCAGATACGCAGTATTTT. It encodes CASSYSGGQADTQYF.

The chain joins TRBV13 to TRBJ1-3; D gene uncertain. Germline V gene lookup returns CDR1 PRHDT and CDR2 FYEKMQ (reference sequence). The CDR3 spans 13 residues. Trimming pared 8 bases from V and 1 base from J, leaving 9 bases between. The DNA of the CDR3 is TGTGCCAGCCCTCCCCCGTCTGGAAACACCATATATTTT. Residues: CASPPPSGNTIYF.

This chain connects TRBV29-1 to TRBJ1-1; D gene unclear. V lost 7 bases to trimming and J lost 5 bases, with 11 bases between them. Germline V CDR1 and CDR2: SQVTM, ANQGSEA. The CDR3 sequence is 11 residues long. This CDR3 is CSARPGTEAFF. In DNA, the CDR3 is TGCAGCGCAAGACCTGGGACTGAAGCTTTCTTT.

The chain uses TRBV5-1 and TRBJ1-2, with 7 bases lining up with TRBD1. V shed 5 bases and J 2 bases; nucleotides not matched to a gene: 6. The CDR3 sequence is 14 residues long. Germline V gene data show CDR1 as SGHRS and CDR2 as YFSETQ. The CDR3 DNA reads as TGCGCCAGCAGGGAACAGGGGATCAACTATGGCTACACCTTC. Its translation is CASREQGINYGYTF.

The chain employs TRBV30 and TRBJ2-7; 8 nucleotides agree with TRBD1. CDR1 and CDR2 from the germline V gene are GTSNPN and SVGIG (reference sequence). The length of the CDR3 is 14 residues. Trimming cost V 2 bases and J 1 base; bases outside gene matches: 4. CDR3 loop: CAWSWQGASYEQYF. DNA for the CDR3: TGTGCCTGGAGTTGGCAGGGGGCATCCTACGAGCAGTACTTC. Complete variable domain (other parts from reference TRBV30 and TRBJ2-7): SQTIHQWPATLVQPVGSPLSLECTVEGTSNPNLYWYRQAAGRGLQLLFYSVGIGQISSEVPQNLSASRPQDRQFILSSKKLLLSDSGFYLCAWSWQGASYEQYFGPGTRLTVT.

A note on this clone: Other DNA sequences in the sample encode the same CDR3. The V and J genes are TRBV10-3 and TRBJ2-7; a weak D match, TRBD1 (5 bases). Trimming stripped 4 bases from V and 1 base from J, with 8 bases between. The CDR3 extends over 13 amino acids. Germline CDR1 ENHRY, CDR2 SYGVKD. CDR3 protein: CAISGDSSYEQYF. Here the CDR3 DNA reads TGTGCCATCAGTGGTGACAGTTCCTACGAGCAGTACTTC.

The chain uses TRBV11-2 and TRBJ2-1, with TRBD1 matching 9 bases. J gave up 5 bases and V 5 bases, and 7 bases lay outside the gene matches. Germline lookup yields CDR1 SGHAT and CDR2 FQNNGV. This CDR3 contains 15 residues. CDR3 region: CASSLGTGRDNEQFF. The CDR3 DNA reads TGTGCCAGCAGCCTCGGGACAGGGAGAGACAATGAGCAGTTCTTC.

This chain uses TRBV27 with TRBJ2-1; 8 positions agree with TRBD2. V lost 5 bases, J lost 5 bases, and 8 bases stayed unmatched. CDR1 and CDR2 from the germline V gene are MNHEY and SMNVEV (reference sequence). The CDR3 extends over 15 amino acids. Here the CDR3 DNA reads TGTGCCAGCAGTCTGACTAGCGCGAATAACAATGAGCAGTTCTTC. This codes for CASSLTSANNNEQFF.

This chain joins TRBV2 and TRBJ2-7; 8 bases match TRBD2. V was clipped by 4 bases and J by 0 bases; unmatched bases: 8. CDR3 length: 16 amino acids. Germline CDR1 SNHLY, CDR2 FYNNEI. The CDR3 here is CASSVELAVDSYEQYF. The CDR3 coding sequence is TGTGCCAGCAGTGTCGAACTAGCGGTTGACTCCTACGAGCAGTACTTC.

This sequence joins TRBV6-5 and TRBJ2-3, with 8 nucleotides matching TRBD2. The CDR3 sequence is 14 residues long. The germline V gene has CDR1 MNHEY and CDR2 SVGAGI. The J segment lost 2 bases and the V segment lost 8 bases, leaving 6 bases of the junction unmatched. The DNA for the CDR3 is TGTGCCAGCTTCGGGCGGGGGGTCACAGATACGCAGTATTTT. This translates into CASFGRGVTDTQYF.

The CDR3 DNA sequence: TGTGCCAGCAGTTCCAGGGGGTTCAGGGAGACCCAGTACTTC. It yields the protein CASSSRGFRETQYF. This chain links TRBV28 with TRBJ2-5; 7 bases fit TRBD1. The V segment lost 4 bases and the J segment 5 bases; nucleotides outside the gene matches: 7. CDR3 length: 14 residues. Germline loops: CDR1 MDHEN, CDR2 SYDVKM.

Notes on this clone: This sample also contains other DNA sequences that code for the same CDR3. The rearrangement joins TRBV28 to TRBJ2-5; D is possibly TRBD1 (6 bases). The CDR3 has 13 residues. The V and J ends lost 5 bases and 1 base respectively, with 8 bases between them. The V gene's germline CDR1 is MDHEN and CDR2 SYDVKM. This CDR3 reads CASSLDSQETQYF. The DNA of the CDR3 is TGTGCCAGCAGTCTGGACAGCCAAGAGACCCAGTACTTC.

The chain carries TRBV5-1 and TRBJ1-1; possibly TRBD1 for D (5 bases). CDR1 and CDR2 (germline): SGHRS, YFSETQ. The V end was cut by 2 bases, the J end by 2 bases, with 10 bases between. This CDR3 is built from 14 residues. This CDR3 is CASSFRGDNTEAFF. CDR3 coding DNA: TGCGCCAGCAGCTTCCGAGGGGATAACACTGAAGCTTTCTTT.

Written as DNA, the CDR3 is TGTGCCAGCAGCTTCTCGGACAGGGCCCTAGACTATGGCTACACCTTC. It is translated as CASSFSDRALDYGYTF. The V and J genes are TRBV7-9 and TRBJ1-2, with 8 nucleotides matching TRBD1. CDR3 size: 16 residues. Germline V CDR1 and CDR2: SEHNR, FQNEAQ (reference sequence). V was clipped by 3 bases and J by 3 bases; unmatched bases: 9. Combining the CDR3 with reference TRBV7-9 and TRBJ1-2 gives the whole variable domain DTGVSQNPRHKITKRGQNVTFRCDPISEHNRLYWYRQTLGQGPEFLTYFQNEAQLEKSRLLSDRFSAERPKGSFSTLEIQRTEQGDSAMYLCASSFSDRALDYGYTFGSGTRLTVV.

The V gene is TRBV27, the J gene TRBJ1-5; TRBD1 agrees at 10 bases. The germline V gene encodes CDR1 MNHEY and CDR2 SMNVEV (reference sequence). This CDR3 is 17 amino acids long. The trim removed 4 bases at V and 0 bases at J, leaving 6 bases unmatched. CDR3 DNA sequence: TGTGCCAGCAGTTGGGGACAGGGGCATCATAGCAATCAGCCCCAGCATTTT. It is translated as CASSWGQGHHSNQPQHF.

This clone was counted once. The chain carries TRBV30 and TRBJ2-7, with D perhaps assigned TRBD1 or TRBD2 (5 bases each). Germline values: CDR1 GTSNPN, CDR2 SVGIG (reference sequence). This CDR3 region has 15 residues. Trimming left V 0 bases short and J 2 bases short, with 14 bases between. The chain's CDR3 is CAWSVIGDRTYEQYF. The CDR3 DNA reads TGTGCCTGGAGTGTAATCGGGGACCGAACCTACGAGCAGTACTTC.

Worth noting for this clone: Other nucleotide sequences in the sample specify the same CDR3. CDR3: CASSLANTEAFF. CDR3 DNA: TGTGCCAGCAGCCTGGCGAACACTGAAGCTTTCTTT. The chain uses TRBV11-2 and TRBJ1-1, with D unclear. This CDR3 comprises 12 residues. CDR1 and CDR2 from the germline V gene are SGHAT and FQNNGV. Trimming stripped 5 bases from V and 1 base from J, with 5 bases between.